This T cell receptor (beta chain) stems from a study of OX40 agonist ivuxolimab in advanced cancers. The germline V gene has CDR1 SGHAT and CDR2 FQNNGV. V was pared by 2 bases and J by 6 bases, with 16 bases between. This CDR3 comprises 15 residues. Sequenced by immunoSEQ multiplex PCR; TCRdb stores in-frame clones only, minus some. The sample includes about 40,000 clones, more than 75% of them seen just once. The chain links TRBV11-2 to TRBJ1-2, with D tentatively TRBD1 (6 bases). The material was CD4+ or CD8+ T cells sorted from blood, obtained in a trial of the OX40 agonist ivuxolimab. The sequence was obtained from an adult with an advanced solid tumor such as melanoma, head and neck, liver or kidney cancer. CDR3 in amino acids: CASSLSHRVRDGYTF. In DNA, the CDR3 is TGTGCCAGCAGCTTATCCCACAGGGTGAGGGATGGCTACACCTTC.